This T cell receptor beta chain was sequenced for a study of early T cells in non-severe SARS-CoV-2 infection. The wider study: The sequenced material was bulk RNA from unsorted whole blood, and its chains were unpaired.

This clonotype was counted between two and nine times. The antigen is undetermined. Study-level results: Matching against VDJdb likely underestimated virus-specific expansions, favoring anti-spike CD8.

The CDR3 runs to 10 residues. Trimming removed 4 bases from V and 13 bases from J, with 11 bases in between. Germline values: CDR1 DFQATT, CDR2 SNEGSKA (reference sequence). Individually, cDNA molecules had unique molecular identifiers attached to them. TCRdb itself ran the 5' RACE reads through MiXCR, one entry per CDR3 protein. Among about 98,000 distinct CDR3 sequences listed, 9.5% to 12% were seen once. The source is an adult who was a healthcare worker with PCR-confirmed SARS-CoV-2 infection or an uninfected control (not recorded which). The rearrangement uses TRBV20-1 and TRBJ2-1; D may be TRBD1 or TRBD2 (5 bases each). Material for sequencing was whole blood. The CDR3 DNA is TGCAGTGCTACCCCGGGGACCCAGTTCTTC. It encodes CSATPGTQFF.